This entry lists 23 T cell receptor beta chains sequenced from one sample in a study of blood T cells in healthy people across ages. Primers used in a second PCR of roughly 6 to 11 cycles were a sample-barcoded 5' primer and a J-beta primer mix. TCRdb re-called the 5' RACE reads with MiXCR, one entry per CDR3 protein. The sample consists of roughly 1.6 million distinct CDR3 sequences, roughly a third of them appearing once. The sample consisted of blood. The source of these receptors is a woman aged 25 to 39 in good health.

There are a few counts of this clonotype. The chain joins TRBV27 to TRBJ2-1; D could derive from TRBD1 or TRBD2 (5 bases each). This CDR3 comprises 16 residues. The V gene lost 2 bases and the J gene lost 2 bases, with 13 bases spanning the gap. Germline assignment: CDR1 MNHEY and CDR2 SMNVEV (reference sequence). CDR3 in amino acids: CASSLVPGGTYNEQFF. As DNA, the CDR3 is TGTGCCAGCAGTTTAGTCCCTGGGGGTACCTACAATGAGCAGTTCTTC.

The V gene is TRBV20-1, the J gene TRBJ2-2; 7 positions match TRBD2. This CDR3 spans 15 amino acids. V was pared by 2 bases and J by 3 bases, with 6 bases of the junction left unmatched. Germline CDR1 reads DFQATT; CDR2 reads SNEGSKA (reference sequence). The CDR3: CSARMAGVDTGELFF. CDR3 coding DNA: TGCAGTGCTAGAATGGCGGGGGTCGACACCGGGGAGCTGTTTTTT.

The J gene is TRBJ1-1, the V gene TRBV9, with D perhaps matching TRBD1 (6 bases). Looked up from germline, CDR1 is SGDLS and CDR2 is YYNGEE. CDR3 length equals 13 residues. Deletions cut 7 bases from V and 5 bases from J, with 15 bases between. In nucleotides, the CDR3 is TGTGCCAGCGGCAGGGGTGGATTAACTGAAGCTTTCTTT. It is translated as CASGRGGLTEAFF.

The chain employs TRBV6-5 and TRBJ2-3; TRBD1 is a possible D gene (5 bases). The CDR3 has 14 residues. V shed 11 bases and J shed 1 base, with 16 bases lying between them. Germline V gene sequence: CDR1 MNHEY, CDR2 SVGAGI. The CDR3 nucleotides are TGTGCCGGCAATAGGGGCAGGCGCACAGATACGCAGTATTTT. Protein sequence: CAGNRGRRTDTQYF.

The chain is built from TRBV29-1 and TRBJ2-3; a weak D match, TRBD2 (6 bases). V lost 4 bases and J lost 6, with 20 bases in between. The CDR3 contains 15 residues. Germline CDR1 is SQVTM and CDR2 is ANQGSEA. CDR3 nucleotide sequence: TGCAGCGTTGTGGGGAGCGGGCACGACGGGGATACGCAGTATTTT. Translated, it gives CSVVGSGHDGDTQYF.

This chain's CDR3 is CASSRGDNSGANVLTF. CDR3 nucleotide sequence: TGTGCCAGCAGCCGAGGGGACAACTCTGGGGCCAACGTCCTGACTTTC. The rearrangement links TRBV7-3 to TRBJ2-6; D possibly corresponds to TRBD1 (6 bases). This CDR3 is built from 16 residues. With 5 bases removed from V and 0 bases from J, the gap between germline ends came to 11 bases. CDR1 and CDR2 (germline): SGHTA, FQGTGA. Supplemented by reference TRBV7-3 and TRBJ2-6, the full variable domain reads GAGVSQTPSNKVTEKGKYVELRCDPISGHTALYWYRQSLGQGPEFLIYFQGTGAADDSGLPNDRFFAVRPEGSVSTLKIQRTERGDSAVYLCASSRGDNSGANVLTFGAGSRLTVL.

This chain's CDR3 is CASSCGLAGKGDIQYF. The CDR3 nucleotides read TGTGCCAGCAGCTGCGGACTAGCGGGAAAGGGGGACATTCAGTACTTC. V is TRBV5-6 and J is TRBJ2-4; 12 positions agree with TRBD2. Germline V lookup: CDR1 SGHDT, CDR2 YYEEEE. The length of the CDR3 is 16 residues. V lost 3 bases to trimming and J lost 8 bases; unmatched junction nucleotides: 9.

This clonotype was detected a few times. This rearrangement joins TRBV7-8 to TRBJ2-7; D gene uncertain. This CDR3 is 14 amino acids long. Trimming pared 4 bases from V and 3 bases from J, leaving 13 bases between. CDR1 and CDR2 from the germline V gene are SGHVS and FQNEAQ. The CDR3 DNA reads as TGTGCCAGCAGCTCCACCGACGGGTTCTACGAGCAGTACTTC. Its protein is CASSSTDGFYEQYF.

Notes on this clonotype: A read error may produce the germline difference seen at one junction end. The rearrangement links TRBV5-1 to TRBJ2-3; D may be TRBD1 or TRBD2 (6 bases each). CDR1 SGHRS and CDR2 YFSETQ come from the germline V gene. CDR3 length: 17 residues. CDR3 sequence: CTSSPRGTGRRGDTQYF. In nucleotides, the CDR3 is TGCACCAGCAGTCCCAGGGGTACAGGTCGGAGGGGAGATACGCAGTATTTT.

This clonotype was counted only a few times. Germline and junction disagree at one end, which may indicate a read error. This chain uses TRBV6-6 with TRBJ1-2, with D possibly matching TRBD1 (6 bases). The CDR3 has 13 amino acids. From germline, CDR1 is MNHNY and CDR2 SVGAGI (reference sequence). CDR3 sequence (DNA): TGCGCCAGCAGTACAACAGGGAACTATGGCTACACCTTC. Protein product: CASSTTGNYGYTF.

The chain couples TRBV6-1 to TRBJ2-1, with 10 positions matching TRBD2. The CDR3 has 16 residues. Germline V gene sequence: CDR1 MNHNS, CDR2 SASEGT. Trimming removed 3 bases from V and 3 bases from J; junction bases left unmatched: 5. The CDR3, as DNA: TGTGCCAGCAGTGAGGACCTAGCGGGAGACTACAATGAGCAGTTCTTC. This sequence encodes CASSEDLAGDYNEQFF.

The CDR3 DNA is TGCAACGCGGGGGAGTTGCTCGGCACTGAAGCTTTCTTT. Its protein is CNAGELLGTEAFF. The chain joins TRBV29-1 to TRBJ1-1, with a possible D match to TRBD1 (5 bases). Germline lookup yields CDR1 SQVTM and CDR2 ANQGSEA. This CDR3 contains 13 residues. Based on the CDR3 plus reference TRBV29-1 and TRBJ1-1, the full variable domain is SAVISQKPSRDICQRGTSLTIQCQVDSQVTMMFWYRQQPGQSLTLIATANQGSEATYESGFVIDKFPISRPNLTFSTLTVSNMSPEDSSIYLCNAGELLGTEAFFGQGTRLTVV.

This clonotype was seen repeatedly, ten times or more. This chain joins TRBV20-1 and TRBJ2-7; 7 bases agree with TRBD1. J was trimmed by 3 bases and V by 6 bases; bases with no gene match: 8. In germline, CDR1 is DFQATT, CDR2 SNEGSKA (reference sequence). The CDR3 contains 13 residues. This CDR3 is CSADLTGLYEQYF. The CDR3 DNA reads as TGCAGTGCCGATCTGACAGGGCTCTACGAGCAGTACTTC.

This clonotype appeared once. The chain couples TRBV5-1 to TRBJ1-2; a possible D gene is TRBD1 (5 bases). Trimming cost V 0 bases and J 8 bases, with 11 bases left between them. The CDR3 contains 13 residues. The germline CDR1 and CDR2 sequences are SGHRS and YFSETQ. The CDR3 here is CASSLEAGRGYTF. CDR3 coding DNA: TGCGCCAGCAGCTTGGAGGCAGGGAGAGGCTACACCTTC.

This clonotype was detected only a few times. V usage is TRBV12-3 or TRBV12-4 and J usage is TRBJ2-3; D may be TRBD2 (6 bases). The CDR3 totals 14 residues. V was cut by 5 bases and J by 6 bases, with 15 bases left in between. DNA of the CDR3: TGTGCCAGCAGTCCCTACACGGGGGTGGATACGCAGTATTTT. Protein product: CASSPYTGVDTQYF.

J is TRBJ1-2 and V is TRBV27, with D maybe TRBD1 (6 bases). CDR3 length: 15 residues. The V end lost 8 bases, the J end lost 2 bases, and 18 bases lay between the germline ends. From germline, CDR1 is MNHEY and CDR2 SMNVEV (reference sequence). CDR3 protein: CASRQAGGRNYGYTF. As DNA, the CDR3 is TGTGCCAGCCGCCAAGCTGGGGGGCGGAACTATGGCTACACCTTC.

The chain has TRBV2 and TRBJ2-5; D remains ambiguous. The CDR3 has 14 residues. V was trimmed by 5 bases and J by 3 bases, leaving 13 bases between them. The germline V gene encodes CDR1 SNHLY and CDR2 FYNNEI. In nucleotides, the CDR3 is TGTGCCAGCAGTAATATTCGGCGAAAAGAGACCCAGTACTTC. Protein: CASSNIRRKETQYF.

The chain couples TRBV2 to TRBJ2-5; D is possibly TRBD2 (6 bases). From germline, CDR1 is SNHLY and CDR2 FYNNEI. The CDR3 length is 13 residues. Trimming took 6 bases from V and 2 from J, leaving 10 bases between them. CDR3 in amino acids: CASRNGGQETQYF. The DNA of the CDR3 is TGTGCCAGCAGAAACGGGGGTCAAGAGACCCAGTACTTC.

This clonotype was detected ten times or more. The CDR3 region is CAISDWSGHVADTQYF. CDR3 DNA sequence: TGTGCCATCAGTGATTGGAGCGGGCATGTAGCAGATACGCAGTATTTT. The chain has TRBV10-3 and TRBJ2-3; a weak D match, TRBD2 (6 bases). V lost 3 bases and J lost 4, with 17 bases in between. CDR1 ENHRY and CDR2 SYGVKD come from the germline V gene. This CDR3 is 16 amino acids long.

This chain joins TRBV7-6 and TRBJ2-1; maybe TRBD1 (5 bases). The CDR3 runs 14 residues. Germline values: CDR1 SGHVS, CDR2 FNYEAQ. Trimming shortened V by 2 bases and J by 5 bases, and 10 bases separated the two germline ends. This chain's CDR3 is CASSLRQLNNEQFF. The CDR3 DNA is TGTGCCAGCAGCTTACGACAGTTAAACAATGAGCAGTTCTTC.

This clonotype was observed a few times. The chain combines TRBV5-1 with TRBJ2-7; D is perhaps TRBD1 (6 bases). Trimming stripped 2 bases from V and 7 bases from J, with 16 bases between. The CDR3 covers 14 residues. The V gene's germline CDR1 is SGHRS and CDR2 YFSETQ. The CDR3 loop is CASSFQGTSGEQYF. The DNA for the CDR3 is TGCGCCAGCAGCTTCCAGGGGACCTCGGGGGAGCAGTACTTC.

J is TRBJ2-3 and V is TRBV13; a possible D gene is TRBD2 (6 bases). Trimming shortened V by 6 bases and J by 3 bases, and 16 bases separated the two germline ends. Germline V gene data show CDR1 as PRHDT and CDR2 as FYEKMQ (reference sequence). The CDR3 loop spans 15 amino acids. The DNA for the CDR3 is TGTGCCAGCAGTTGGGGACTGCACTTAACAGATACGCAGTATTTT. This encodes CASSWGLHLTDTQYF.

The chain recombines TRBV5-1 with TRBJ1-1, with D perhaps TRBD1 (6 bases). Trimming pared 1 base from V and 5 bases from J, leaving 15 bases between. Germline V gives CDR1 SGHRS, CDR2 YFSETQ. The CDR3 runs 15 residues. CDR3 in DNA: TGCGCCAGCAGCTTGTTGTCCGGGGGCGCGACTGAAGCTTTCTTT. Its protein is CASSLLSGGATEAFF.